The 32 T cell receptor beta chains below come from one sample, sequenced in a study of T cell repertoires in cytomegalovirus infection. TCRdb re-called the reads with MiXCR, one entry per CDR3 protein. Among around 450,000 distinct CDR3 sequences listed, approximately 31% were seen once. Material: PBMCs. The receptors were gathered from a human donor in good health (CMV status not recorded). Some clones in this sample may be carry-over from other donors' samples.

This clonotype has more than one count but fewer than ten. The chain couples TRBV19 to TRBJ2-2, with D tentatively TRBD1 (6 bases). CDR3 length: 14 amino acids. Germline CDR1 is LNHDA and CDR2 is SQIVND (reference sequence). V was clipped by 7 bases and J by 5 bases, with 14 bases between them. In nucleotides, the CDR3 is TGTGCCAGTATCCAGGGGCAAGGAACCGGGGAGCTGTTTTTT. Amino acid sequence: CASIQGQGTGELFF.

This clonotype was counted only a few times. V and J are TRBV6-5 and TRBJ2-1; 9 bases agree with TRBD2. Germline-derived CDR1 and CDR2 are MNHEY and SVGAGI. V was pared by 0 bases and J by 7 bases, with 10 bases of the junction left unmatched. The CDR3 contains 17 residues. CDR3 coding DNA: TGTGCCAGCAGTTACTCTCGGCGGGCGGGGGGGCGGAATGAGCAGTTCTTC. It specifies CASSYSRRAGGRNEQFF.

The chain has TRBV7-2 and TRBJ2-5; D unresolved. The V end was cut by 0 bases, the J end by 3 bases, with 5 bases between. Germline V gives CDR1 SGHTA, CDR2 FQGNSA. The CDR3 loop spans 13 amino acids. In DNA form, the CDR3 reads TGTGCCAGCAGCTTAGCCCGGGAAGAGACCCAGTACTTC. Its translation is CASSLAREETQYF.

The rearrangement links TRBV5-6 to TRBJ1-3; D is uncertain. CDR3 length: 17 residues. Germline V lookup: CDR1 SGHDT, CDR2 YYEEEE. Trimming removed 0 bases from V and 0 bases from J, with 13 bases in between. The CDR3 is CASSLAFSSNSGNTIYF. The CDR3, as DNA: TGTGCCAGCAGCTTGGCCTTCAGCAGCAACTCTGGAAACACCATATATTTT.

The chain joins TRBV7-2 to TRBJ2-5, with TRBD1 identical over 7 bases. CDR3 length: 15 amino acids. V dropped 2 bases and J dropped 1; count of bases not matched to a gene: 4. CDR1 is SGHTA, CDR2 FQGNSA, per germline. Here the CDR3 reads CASSLLGQIQETQYF. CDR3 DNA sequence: TGTGCCAGCAGCTTATTGGGACAGATCCAAGAGACCCAGTACTTC.

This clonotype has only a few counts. The CDR3 reads CASSPGGRAAQPQHF. The CDR3 nucleotides read TGTGCCAGCAGTCCCGGTGGGAGGGCCGCTCAGCCCCAGCATTTT. The chain uses TRBV6-1 and TRBJ1-5; the D is unclear. Trimming stripped 5 bases from V and 6 bases from J, with 17 bases between. CDR1 MNHNS and CDR2 SASEGT come from the germline V gene. CDR3 size: 15 residues.

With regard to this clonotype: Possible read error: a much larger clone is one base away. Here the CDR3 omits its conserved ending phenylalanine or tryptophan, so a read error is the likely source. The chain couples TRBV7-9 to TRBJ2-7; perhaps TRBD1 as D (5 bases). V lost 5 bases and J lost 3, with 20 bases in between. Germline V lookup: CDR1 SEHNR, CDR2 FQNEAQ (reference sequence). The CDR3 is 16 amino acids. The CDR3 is CASSPLAGGDSYEQYL. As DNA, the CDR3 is TGTGCCAGCAGCCCGCTCGCCGGTGGAGACAGCTACGAGCAGTACTTA.

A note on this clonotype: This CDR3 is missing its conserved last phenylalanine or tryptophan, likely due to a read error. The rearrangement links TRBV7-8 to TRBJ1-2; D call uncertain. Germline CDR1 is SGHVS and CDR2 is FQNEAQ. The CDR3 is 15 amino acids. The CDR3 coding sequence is TGTGCCAGCCGCTTAGAGGCAGGATCATGGGATGGCTACACCTTA. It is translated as CASRLEAGSWDGYTL.

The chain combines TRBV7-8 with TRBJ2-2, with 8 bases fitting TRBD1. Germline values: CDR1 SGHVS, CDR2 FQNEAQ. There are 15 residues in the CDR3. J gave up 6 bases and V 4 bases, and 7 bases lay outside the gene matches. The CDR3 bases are TGTGCCAGCAGCTCGGGGACAGGAGGCGCCGGGGAGCTGTTTTTT. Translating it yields CASSSGTGGAGELFF. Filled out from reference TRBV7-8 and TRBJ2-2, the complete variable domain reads GAGVSQSPRYKVAKRGQDVALRCDPISGHVSLFWYQQALGQGPEFLTYFQNEAQLDKSGLPSDRFFAERPEGSVSTLKIQRTQQEDSAVYLCASSSGTGGAGELFFGEGSRLTVL.

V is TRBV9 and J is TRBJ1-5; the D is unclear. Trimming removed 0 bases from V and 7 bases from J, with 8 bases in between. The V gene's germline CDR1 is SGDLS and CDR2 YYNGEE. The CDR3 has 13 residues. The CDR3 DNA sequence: TGTGCCAGCAGCGTAGGGCTCGAACAGCCCCAGCATTTT. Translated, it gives CASSVGLEQPQHF.

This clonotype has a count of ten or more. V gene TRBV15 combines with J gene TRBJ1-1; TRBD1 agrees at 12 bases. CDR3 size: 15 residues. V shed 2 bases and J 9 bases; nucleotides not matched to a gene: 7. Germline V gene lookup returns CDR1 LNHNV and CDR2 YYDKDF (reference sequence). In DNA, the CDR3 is TGTGCCACCAGCAGAAATCCCTGGGACAGGGGGCAAGCTTTCTTT. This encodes CATSRNPWDRGQAFF.

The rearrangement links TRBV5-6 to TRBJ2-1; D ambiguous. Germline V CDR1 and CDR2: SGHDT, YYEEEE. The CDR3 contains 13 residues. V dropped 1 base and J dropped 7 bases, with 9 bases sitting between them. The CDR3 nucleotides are TGTGCCAGCAGCTTGACGGGCATTAATGAGCAGTTCTTC. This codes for CASSLTGINEQFF.

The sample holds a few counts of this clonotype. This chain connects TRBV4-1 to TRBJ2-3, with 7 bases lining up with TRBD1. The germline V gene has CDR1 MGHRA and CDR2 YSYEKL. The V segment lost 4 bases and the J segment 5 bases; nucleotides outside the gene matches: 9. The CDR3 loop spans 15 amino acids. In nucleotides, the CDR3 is TGCGCCAGCAGCCTTCGGGACAGCTTACAAGATACGCAGTATTTT. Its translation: CASSLRDSLQDTQYF.

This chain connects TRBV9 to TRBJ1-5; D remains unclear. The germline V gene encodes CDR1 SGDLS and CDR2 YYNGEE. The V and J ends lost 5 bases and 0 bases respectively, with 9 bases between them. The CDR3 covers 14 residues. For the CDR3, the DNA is TGTGCCAGCAGTAAAGGTTATAGCAATCAGCCCCAGCATTTT. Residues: CASSKGYSNQPQHF.

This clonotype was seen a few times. CDR3 region: CASSPRTGVETGELFF. For the CDR3, the DNA is TGTGCCAGCAGTCCACGGACAGGGGTGGAAACCGGGGAGCTGTTTTTT. This rearrangement joins TRBV12-3 or TRBV12-4 to TRBJ2-2; TRBD1 agrees at 9 bases. Trimming at V came to 5 bases and at J to 5 bases, leaving 9 bases not matched to a gene. The CDR3 runs 16 residues.

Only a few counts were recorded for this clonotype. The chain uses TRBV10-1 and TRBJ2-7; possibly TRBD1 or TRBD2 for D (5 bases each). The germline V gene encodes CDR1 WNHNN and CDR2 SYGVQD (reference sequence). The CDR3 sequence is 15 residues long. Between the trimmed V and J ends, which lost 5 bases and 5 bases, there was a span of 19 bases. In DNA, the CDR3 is TGCGCCAGCAGTCACCATCGAGAGGGGTTCCACGAGCAGTACTTC. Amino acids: CASSHHREGFHEQYF.

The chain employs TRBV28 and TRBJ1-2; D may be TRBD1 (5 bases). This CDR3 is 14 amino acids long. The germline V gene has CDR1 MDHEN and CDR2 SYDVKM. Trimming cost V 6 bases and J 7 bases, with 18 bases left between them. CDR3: CASRQLGQGGGYTF. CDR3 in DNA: TGTGCCAGCAGACAATTGGGTCAGGGTGGTGGCTACACCTTC.

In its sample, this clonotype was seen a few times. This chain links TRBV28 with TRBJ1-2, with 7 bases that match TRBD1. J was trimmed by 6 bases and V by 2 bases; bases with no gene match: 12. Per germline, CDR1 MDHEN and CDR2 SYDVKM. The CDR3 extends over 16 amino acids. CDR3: CASSLPLDRSGDGYTF. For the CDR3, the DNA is TGTGCCAGCAGTTTACCGTTGGACAGGAGTGGTGATGGCTACACCTTC.

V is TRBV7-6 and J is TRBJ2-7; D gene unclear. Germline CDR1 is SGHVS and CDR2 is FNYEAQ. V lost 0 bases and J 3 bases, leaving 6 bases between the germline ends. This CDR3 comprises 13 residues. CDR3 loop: CASSLAANYEQYF. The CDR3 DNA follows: TGTGCCAGCAGCTTAGCCGCGAACTACGAGCAGTACTTC.

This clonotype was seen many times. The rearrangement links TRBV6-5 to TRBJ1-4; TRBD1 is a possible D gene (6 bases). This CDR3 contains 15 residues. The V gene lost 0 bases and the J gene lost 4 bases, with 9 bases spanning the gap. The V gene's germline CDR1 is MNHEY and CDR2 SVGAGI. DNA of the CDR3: TGTGCCAGCAGTTACTCGGCAGGGGATAATGAAAAACTGTTTTTT. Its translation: CASSYSAGDNEKLFF.

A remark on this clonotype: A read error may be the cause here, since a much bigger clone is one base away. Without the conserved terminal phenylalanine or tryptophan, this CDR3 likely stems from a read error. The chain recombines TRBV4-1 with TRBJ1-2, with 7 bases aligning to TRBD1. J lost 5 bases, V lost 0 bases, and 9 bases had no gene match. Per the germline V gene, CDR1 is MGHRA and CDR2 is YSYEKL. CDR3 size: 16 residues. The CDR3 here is CASSQDSGGYFYGYTL. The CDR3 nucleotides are TGCGCCAGCAGCCAAGATTCAGGGGGATACTTTTATGGCTACACCTTA.

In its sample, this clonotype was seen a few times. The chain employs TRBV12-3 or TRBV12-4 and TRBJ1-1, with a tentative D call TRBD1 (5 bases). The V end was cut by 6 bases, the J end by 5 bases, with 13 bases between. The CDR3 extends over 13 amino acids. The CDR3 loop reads CASRLRDRTEAFF. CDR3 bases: TGTGCCAGCAGACTCCGGGACCGTACTGAAGCTTTCTTT.

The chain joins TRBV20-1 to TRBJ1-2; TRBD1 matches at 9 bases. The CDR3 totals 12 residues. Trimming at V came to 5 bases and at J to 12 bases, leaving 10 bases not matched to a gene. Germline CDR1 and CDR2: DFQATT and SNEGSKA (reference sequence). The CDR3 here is CSAPLGQGWNTF. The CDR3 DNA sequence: TGCAGTGCTCCGCTGGGACAGGGATGGAACACCTTC.

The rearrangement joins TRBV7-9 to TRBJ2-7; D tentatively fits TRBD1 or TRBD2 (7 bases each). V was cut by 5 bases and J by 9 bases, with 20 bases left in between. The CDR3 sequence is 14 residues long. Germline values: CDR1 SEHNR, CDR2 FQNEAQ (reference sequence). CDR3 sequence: CASSPQGEGKAQYF. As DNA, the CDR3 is TGTGCCAGCAGCCCCCAGGGGGAGGGGAAAGCGCAGTACTTC.

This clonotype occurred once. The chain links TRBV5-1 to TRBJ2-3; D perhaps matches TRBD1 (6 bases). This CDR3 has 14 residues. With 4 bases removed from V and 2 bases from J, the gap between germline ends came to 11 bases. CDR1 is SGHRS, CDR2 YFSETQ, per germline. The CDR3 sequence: CASSPGVPTDTQYF. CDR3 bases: TGCGCCAGCAGCCCAGGGGTCCCCACAGATACGCAGTATTTT.

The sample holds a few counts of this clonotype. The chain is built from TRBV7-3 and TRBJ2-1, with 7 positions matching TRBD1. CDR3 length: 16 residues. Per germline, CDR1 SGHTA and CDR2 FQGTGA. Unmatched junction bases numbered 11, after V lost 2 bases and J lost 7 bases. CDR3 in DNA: TGTGCCAGCAGCTTAGGGCCACAGGGGATGTTGAATGAGCAGTTCTTC. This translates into CASSLGPQGMLNEQFF.

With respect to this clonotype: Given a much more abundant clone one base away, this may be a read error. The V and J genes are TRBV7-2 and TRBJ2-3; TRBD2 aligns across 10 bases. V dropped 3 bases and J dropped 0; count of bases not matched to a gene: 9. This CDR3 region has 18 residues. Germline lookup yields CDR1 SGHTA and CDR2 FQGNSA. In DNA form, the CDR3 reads TGTGCCAGCAGCTTCGGGATAGCGGGGGGCACTAGCACAGATACGCAGTATTTT. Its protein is CASSFGIAGGTSTDTQYF.

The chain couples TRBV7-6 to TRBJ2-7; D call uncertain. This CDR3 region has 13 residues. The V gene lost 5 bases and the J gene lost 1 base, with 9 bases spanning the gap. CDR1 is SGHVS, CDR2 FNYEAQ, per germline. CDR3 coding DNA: TGTGCCAGCAGCCCAAAAGGATCCTACGAGCAGTACTTC. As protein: CASSPKGSYEQYF.

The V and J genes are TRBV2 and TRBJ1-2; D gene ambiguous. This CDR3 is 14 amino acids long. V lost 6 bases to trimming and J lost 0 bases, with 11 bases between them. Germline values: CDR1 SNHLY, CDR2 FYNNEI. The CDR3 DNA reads TGTGCCAGCAGACGAGCGACGGCTAACTATGGCTACACCTTC. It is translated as CASRRATANYGYTF.

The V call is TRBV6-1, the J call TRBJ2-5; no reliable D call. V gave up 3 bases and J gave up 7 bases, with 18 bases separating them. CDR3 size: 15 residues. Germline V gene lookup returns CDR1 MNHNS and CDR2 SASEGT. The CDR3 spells CASSDPDGPPGTQYF. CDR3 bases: TGTGCCAGCAGTGACCCGGACGGACCCCCGGGGACCCAGTACTTC.

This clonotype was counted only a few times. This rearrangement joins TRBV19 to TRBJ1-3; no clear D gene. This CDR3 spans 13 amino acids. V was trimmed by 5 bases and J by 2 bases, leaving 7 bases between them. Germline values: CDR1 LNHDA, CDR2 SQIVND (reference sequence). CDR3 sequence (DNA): TGTGCCAGTAGTGTGGACCCTGGAAACACCATATATTTT. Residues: CASSVDPGNTIYF. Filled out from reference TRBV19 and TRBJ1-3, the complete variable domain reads DGGITQSPKYLFRKEGQNVTLSCEQNLNHDAMYWYRQDPGQGLRLIYYSQIVNDFQKGDIAEGYSVSREKKESFPLTVTSAQKNPTAFYLCASSVDPGNTIYFGEGSWLTVV.

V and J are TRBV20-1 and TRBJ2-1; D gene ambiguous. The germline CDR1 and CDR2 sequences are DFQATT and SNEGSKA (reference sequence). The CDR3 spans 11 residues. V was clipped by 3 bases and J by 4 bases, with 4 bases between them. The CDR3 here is CSASHYNEQFF. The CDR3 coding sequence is TGCAGTGCTAGTCATTACAATGAGCAGTTCTTC.